This TCR beta chain was identified during a study of regulatory T cells in long-lasting Graves disease. Regarding the study as a whole: Patients with persistent disease showed a bias toward TRBV28, TRBJ1-2 and TRBJ2-5.

Arm-PCR of CDR3 regions and iRepertoire HTBI primers were the basis on which TCR beta libraries were built. TCRdb reanalysed the multiplex PCR reads using MiXCR and keeps one entry per CDR3 protein. Of a few hundred thousand distinct CDR3 sequences listed, approximately 25% are singletons. Stated time point: persistent/refractory GD, antithyroid drugs over 5 years with positive TRAb. Extracted RNA from PBMCs served as the source of the TCR library. This clonotype was found a few times. Its antigen is not known. The CDR3 covers 15 residues. The germline CDR1 and CDR2 sequences are DFQATT and SNEGSKA (reference sequence). J lost 3 bases, V lost 4 bases, and 8 bases had no gene match.

The chain recombines TRBV20-1 with TRBJ1-3; 8 positions agree with TRBD1. Source: peripheral blood mononuclear cells (PBMCs), taken when the disease was refractory, from a patient treated with antithyroid drugs. This TCR was sampled from a woman in her thirties or forties with Graves disease. Here the CDR3 DNA reads TGCAGTGCTAATGTAGTCGGACAGGGTGGAAACACCATATATTTT. Residues: CSANVVGQGGNTIYF.